The rows below give T cell receptor beta chains drawn from one sample of a study of T-cell reconstitution after alpha-beta-depleted transplantation in children. One entry per CDR3 protein, called by TCRdb with MiXCR from the PCR reads. This table holds hundreds of thousands of distinct CDR3 sequences, 13% found once. The sequencing used PBMCs, collected before TCRalphabeta/CD19-depleted stem cell transplant. Receptors originate from a girl aged 2-10 years with congenital amegakaryocytic thrombocytopenia, due to receive a stem cell transplant. Each CDR3 is given with its conserved first and last residue. Each record gives: D gene, clone size, V gene, J gene, CDR3 DNA, CDR3 protein. A D gene is named only where the DNA matches it firmly. Expanded clones get a size class; other rows say once, few or many, or leave the size out.

D: TRBD2
size: many
V: TRBV5-1
J: TRBJ2-7
DNA: TGCGCCAGCGCGACTAGCGTGAGCTCCTACGAGCAGTACTTC
CDR3: CASATSVSSYEQYF

D: -
size: few
V: TRBV28
J: TRBJ1-3
DNA: TGTGCCAGCAGCCGGGTCCCTGGAAACACCATATATTTT
CDR3: CASSRVPGNTIYF

D: -
size: -
V: TRBV12-3/TRBV12-4
J: TRBJ2-7
DNA: TGTGCCAGCAGTCCGGACGGACCGGTCTACGAGCAGTACTTC
CDR3: CASSPDGPVYEQYF

D: -
size: -
V: TRBV3-1
J: TRBJ1-3
DNA: TGTGCCAGCAGCCGGTACGGGTCGGCGGTCTGGACTGGAAACACCATATATTTT
CDR3: CASSRYGSAVWTGNTIYF

D: -
size: few
V: TRBV3-1
J: TRBJ1-5
DNA: TGTGCCAGCAGCCCCCCAAGTCCCTTACAGGATTCGAATCAGCCCCAGCATTTT
CDR3: CASSPPSPLQDSNQPQHF

D: TRBD2
size: many
V: TRBV5-1
J: TRBJ2-2
DNA: TGCGCCAGCAGCTCGCAGACTAGCGGCAACACCGGGGAGCTGTTTTTT
CDR3: CASSSQTSGNTGELFF

D: TRBD1
size: many
V: TRBV20-1
J: TRBJ2-7
DNA: TGCAGTGCAGGAGACCGGGACAGGGTTTACGAGCAGTACTTC
CDR3: CSAGDRDRVYEQYF

D: TRBD2
size: few
V: TRBV7-9
J: TRBJ2-1
DNA: TGTGCCAGCAGCTTAAGGCGGGAGATCCGGCAGTTCTTC
CDR3: CASSLRREIRQFF

D: -
size: -
V: TRBV7-8
J: TRBJ1-5
DNA: TGTGCCAGCAGCGTAAAGAGGGGAGTGGGGTTCTTAAGCAATCAGCCCCAGCATTTT
CDR3: CASSVKRGVGFLSNQPQHF

D: -
size: many
V: TRBV7-6
J: TRBJ2-2
DNA: TGTGCCAGCAGCTTAACGTTCGACACCGGGGAGCTGTTTTTT
CDR3: CASSLTFDTGELFF

D: TRBD2
size: few
V: TRBV5-1
J: TRBJ2-3
DNA: TGCGCCAGCAGCCGTACGGTAGCGGGAGGGGTGGATACGCAGTATTTT
CDR3: CASSRTVAGGVDTQYF

D: TRBD2
size: many
V: TRBV6-2/TRBV6-3
J: TRBJ2-3
DNA: TGTGCCAGCAGTTACGACGGGAGGGCCGAAGATACGCAGTATTTT
CDR3: CASSYDGRAEDTQYF

D: -
size: many
V: TRBV20-1
J: TRBJ2-7
DNA: TGCAGTGCTATTTCCCACCTAGGGGAGCAGTACTTC
CDR3: CSAISHLGEQYF

D: TRBD1
size: few
V: TRBV19
J: TRBJ2-1
DNA: TGTGCCAGTAGTCTTCTGGGACAGAGCTCCTACAATGAGCAGTTCTTC
CDR3: CASSLLGQSSYNEQFF

D: -
size: -
V: TRBV5-1
J: TRBJ2-1
DNA: TGCGCCAGCAGCAAAACGCTAGTGGGGGGCAATGAGCAGTTCTTC
CDR3: CASSKTLVGGNEQFF

D: TRBD2
size: many
V: TRBV20-1
J: TRBJ2-5
DNA: TGCAGTCCCCAAACTAGCGAAGAGACCCAGTACTTC
CDR3: CSPQTSEETQYF

D: -
size: many
V: TRBV12-3/TRBV12-4
J: TRBJ2-1
DNA: TGTGCCAGCGGGCGGGCAGTAGAGCAGTTCTTC
CDR3: CASGRAVEQFF

D: TRBD1
size: many
V: TRBV29-1
J: TRBJ1-2
DNA: TGCAGCGTTGTTGGCCAGGGGGATGGCTACACCTTC
CDR3: CSVVGQGDGYTF

D: -
size: few
V: TRBV15
J: TRBJ2-7
DNA: TGTGCCACCAGCCGTGACAGTGCTAGCTCCTACGAGCAGTACTTC
CDR3: CATSRDSASSYEQYF

D: -
size: once
V: TRBV7-9
J: TRBJ1-2
DNA: TGTGCCAGCAGCTATTCTCCCAATGGCGACACCTTC
CDR3: CASSYSPNGDTF

D: -
size: few
V: TRBV5-1
J: TRBJ2-5
DNA: TGCGCCAGCAGCTTGGGGACTACCAAGAGGGAGACCCAGTACTTC
CDR3: CASSLGTTKRETQYF

D: -
size: -
V: TRBV30
J: TRBJ1-3
DNA: TGTGCCTGGAGTACATTCGGGACGAACCTCCGTAACACCATATATTTT
CDR3: CAWSTFGTNLRNTIYF

D: TRBD1
size: few
V: TRBV6-1
J: TRBJ2-5
DNA: TGTGCCAGCAGTGGGGGACAGGGAGCGACCCAGTACTTC
CDR3: CASSGGQGATQYF

D: -
size: few
V: TRBV29-1
J: TRBJ2-2
DNA: TGCAGCGTTGACTCAGCAACGGACACCGGGGAGCTGTTTTTT
CDR3: CSVDSATDTGELFF

D: TRBD1
size: many
V: TRBV5-1
J: TRBJ2-1
DNA: TGCGCCAGCAGCTCGGGACAGGGTCCCACAGTTGATGAGCAGTTCTTC
CDR3: CASSSGQGPTVDEQFF

D: -
size: few
V: TRBV12-3/TRBV12-4
J: TRBJ2-7
DNA: TGTGCCAGCAGTTTCGCGTCGGGAGCCCGCCGCGAGCAGTACTTC
CDR3: CASSFASGARREQYF

D: TRBD2
size: -
V: TRBV15
J: TRBJ2-1
DNA: TGTGCCACCAGCAGAGATATACTAGCGGGAGGGTGGGGTGAGCAGTTCTTC
CDR3: CATSRDILAGGWGEQFF

D: -
size: many
V: TRBV20-1
J: TRBJ2-4
DNA: TGCAGTGCTACTGGGACCTTACCCGAGGGTCGCATTCAGTACTTC
CDR3: CSATGTLPEGRIQYF

D: TRBD2
size: many
V: TRBV20-1
J: TRBJ2-5
DNA: TGCAGTGCTAGAGGTAGCGGGAGGGCCGTATGGGAGACCCAGTACTTC
CDR3: CSARGSGRAVWETQYF

D: -
size: many
V: TRBV6-5
J: TRBJ1-2
DNA: TGTGCCAGCAGTTACGGGGCCGGGAACTATGGCTACACCTTC
CDR3: CASSYGAGNYGYTF

D: -
size: many
V: TRBV28
J: TRBJ1-6
DNA: TGTGCCAGCAGTCGTCCCAGCAGGAACTATTCACCCCTCCACTTT
CDR3: CASSRPSRNYSPLHF

D: TRBD1
size: many
V: TRBV7-9
J: TRBJ1-3
DNA: TGTGCCAGCAGCTTAGGGGGACAGCGCTCTGGAAACACCATATATTTT
CDR3: CASSLGGQRSGNTIYF

D: -
size: few
V: TRBV7-9
J: TRBJ1-4
DNA: TGTGCCAGCAGCCGACAGCTTGCAACTAATGAAAAACTGTTTTTT
CDR3: CASSRQLATNEKLFF

D: -
size: few
V: TRBV20-1
J: TRBJ1-1
DNA: TGCAGTGCTAGTTTCCTGGGGAACACTGAAGCTTTCTTT
CDR3: CSASFLGNTEAFF

D: -
size: -
V: TRBV7-6
J: TRBJ2-3
DNA: TGTACCAGCAGCTTAGCGCCCGATACGCAGTATTTT
CDR3: CTSSLAPDTQYF

D: -
size: many
V: TRBV12-3/TRBV12-4
J: TRBJ2-3
DNA: TGTGCCAGCAGCCCTACCTTGGAGGGCCAGGACGCAGATACGCAGTATTTT
CDR3: CASSPTLEGQDADTQYF

D: -
size: few
V: TRBV15
J: TRBJ2-3
DNA: TGTGCCACCAGCAGAGATGTGGGGGGTAATACGCAGTATTTT
CDR3: CATSRDVGGNTQYF

D: -
size: -
V: TRBV20-1
J: TRBJ2-7
DNA: TGCAGTGCTAGAGTTCCTAGGGGGAGGGGAAACTACGAGCAGTACTTC
CDR3: CSARVPRGRGNYEQYF

D: -
size: many
V: TRBV27
J: TRBJ2-3
DNA: TGTGCCAGCAGTTTACCACCTACCACTTGTACGCAGTATTTT
CDR3: CASSLPPTTCTQYF

D: -
size: many
V: TRBV4-2
J: TRBJ1-2
DNA: TGTGCCAGCAGCCAAGTGTACAGGGAACCCTATGGCTACACCTTC
CDR3: CASSQVYREPYGYTF

D: -
size: many
V: TRBV6-2/TRBV6-3
J: TRBJ2-2
DNA: TGTGCCAGCAGTTACCATGGGGACTCCCCCAAGAGGGATAACACCGGGGAGCTGTTTTTT
CDR3: CASSYHGDSPKRDNTGELFF

D: -
size: -
V: TRBV3-1
J: TRBJ2-1
DNA: TGTGCCAGCAGCCAAACTGGTCGGCATTCACTCACCTACAATGAGCAGTTCTTC
CDR3: CASSQTGRHSLTYNEQFF

D: -
size: few
V: TRBV6-1
J: TRBJ2-5
DNA: TGTGCCAGCATAATGGGACCCGTGCAAGAGACCCAGTACTTC
CDR3: CASIMGPVQETQYF

D: TRBD1
size: many
V: TRBV29-1
J: TRBJ1-2
DNA: TGCAGCGTTGAAGATCTCGATCGCCAGGGGGCGAGGGGCTACACCTTC
CDR3: CSVEDLDRQGARGYTF

D: -
size: -
V: TRBV11-2
J: TRBJ2-7
DNA: TGTGCCAGCAGCTTAGAGGAGACAGACCACGAGCAGTACTTC
CDR3: CASSLEETDHEQYF

D: -
size: many
V: TRBV5-1
J: TRBJ2-1
DNA: TGCGCCAGCAGCCCAACTAGGACTAATGAGCAGTTCTTC
CDR3: CASSPTRTNEQFF

D: -
size: few
V: TRBV5-1
J: TRBJ2-5
DNA: TGCGCCAGCAGCTTTCGAGCCTGGGACGGGGTAAAAGAGACCCAGTACTTC
CDR3: CASSFRAWDGVKETQYF

D: -
size: few
V: TRBV12-3/TRBV12-4
J: TRBJ1-1
DNA: TGTGCCAGCACCTCCTTGGAGAACACTGAAGCTTTCTTT
CDR3: CASTSLENTEAFF

D: TRBD2
size: many
V: TRBV20-1
J: TRBJ2-1
DNA: TGCAGTGCTCAGGGCGAACTAGCGGGAGTCTACAATGAGCAGTTCTTC
CDR3: CSAQGELAGVYNEQFF

D: -
size: -
V: TRBV27
J: TRBJ2-3
DNA: TGTGCCAGCAGTTTTACACGTCCGCGCACAGATACGCAGTATTTT
CDR3: CASSFTRPRTDTQYF

D: -
size: few
V: TRBV15
J: TRBJ2-3
DNA: TGTGCCACCAGCAGCCGGGACGCACCCTACACAGATACGCAGTATTTT
CDR3: CATSSRDAPYTDTQYF

D: -
size: many
V: TRBV24-1
J: TRBJ1-1
DNA: TGTGCCACCAGTGTAAGATGTCTGGCTTTCTTT
CDR3: CATSVRCLAFF

D: -
size: many
V: TRBV5-1
J: TRBJ1-1
DNA: TGCGCCAGCCGGGCCTCCCCTGACACTGAAGCTTTCTTT
CDR3: CASRASPDTEAFF

D: -
size: few
V: TRBV30
J: TRBJ2-7
DNA: TGTGCCTGGACCCCCGGGATCTACGAGCAGTACTTC
CDR3: CAWTPGIYEQYF

D: -
size: many
V: TRBV5-1
J: TRBJ2-1
DNA: TGCGCCAGCAGCTTGGTATCGGGGAGCTCCTACAATGAGCAGTTCTTC
CDR3: CASSLVSGSSYNEQFF

D: -
size: -
V: TRBV27
J: TRBJ1-2
DNA: TGTGCCAGCAGTTTATCCCCGACAGGTCGGGGCTACACCTTC
CDR3: CASSLSPTGRGYTF

D: -
size: -
V: TRBV29-1
J: TRBJ2-3
DNA: TGCAGCGGCCATGGACTGCTCACAGATACGCAGTATTTT
CDR3: CSGHGLLTDTQYF

D: TRBD2
size: once
V: TRBV7-9
J: TRBJ2-5
DNA: TGTGCCAGCAGCCCTATGGGGACTAGCGTCGAGGAGACCCAGTACTTC
CDR3: CASSPMGTSVEETQYF

D: -
size: -
V: TRBV7-2
J: TRBJ2-3
DNA: TGTGCCAGCAGCCCCGGGACGCCCCCTTACACAGATACGCAGTATTTT
CDR3: CASSPGTPPYTDTQYF